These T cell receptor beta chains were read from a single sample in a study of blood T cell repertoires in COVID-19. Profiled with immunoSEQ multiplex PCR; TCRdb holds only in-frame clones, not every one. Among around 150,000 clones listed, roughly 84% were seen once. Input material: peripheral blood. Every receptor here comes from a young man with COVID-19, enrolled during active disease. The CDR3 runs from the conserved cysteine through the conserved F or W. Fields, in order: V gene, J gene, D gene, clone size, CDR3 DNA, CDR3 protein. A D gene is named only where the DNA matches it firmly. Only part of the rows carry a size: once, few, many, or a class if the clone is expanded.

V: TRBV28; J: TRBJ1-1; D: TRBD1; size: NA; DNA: TGTGCCAGCCGATATTCAGGGGGCTCCATGAACACTGAAGCTTTCTTT; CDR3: CASRYSGGSMNTEAFF
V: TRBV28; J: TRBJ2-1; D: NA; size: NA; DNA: TGTGCCAGCTCAATCAGGGGACATGAGCAGTTCTTC; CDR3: CASSIRGHEQFF
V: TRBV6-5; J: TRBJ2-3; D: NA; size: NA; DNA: TGTGCCAGCAGTCCAAGGACTTATTTCGATACGCAGTATTTT; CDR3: CASSPRTYFDTQYF
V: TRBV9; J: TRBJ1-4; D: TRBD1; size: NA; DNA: TGTGCCAGCAGCGGCTTAGGGACAGGGCTTTCCGAAAAACTGTTTTTT; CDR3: CASSGLGTGLSEKLFF
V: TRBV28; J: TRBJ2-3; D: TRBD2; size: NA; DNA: TGTGCCAGCAGTGCGACTAGCCCCGCTACGCAGTATTTT; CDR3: CASSATSPATQYF
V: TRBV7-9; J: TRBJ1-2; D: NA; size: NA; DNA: TGTGCCAGCAGCTTAGAGGACAGCCTTGGCTACACCTTC; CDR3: CASSLEDSLGYTF
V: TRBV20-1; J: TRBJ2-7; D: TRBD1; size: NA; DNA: TGCAGTGCTAGTCACAGGGGGCCTTACGAGCAGTACTTC; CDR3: CSASHRGPYEQYF
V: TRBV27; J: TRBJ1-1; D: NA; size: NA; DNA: TGTGCCAGCAGTACCCTAAACACTGAAGCTTTCTTT; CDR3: CASSTLNTEAFF
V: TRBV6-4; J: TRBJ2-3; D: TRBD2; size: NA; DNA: TGTGCCAGCAGTATAGCGGGAGACCGCGATACGCAGTATTTT; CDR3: CASSIAGDRDTQYF
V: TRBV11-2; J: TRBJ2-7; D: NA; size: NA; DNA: TGTGCCAGCAGCTTGACCACGGGGGAGCAGTACTTC; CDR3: CASSLTTGEQYF
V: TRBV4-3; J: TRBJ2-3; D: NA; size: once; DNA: TGCGCCAGCAGCCAAGATTCAAGCACAGATACGCAGTATTTT; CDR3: CASSQDSSTDTQYF
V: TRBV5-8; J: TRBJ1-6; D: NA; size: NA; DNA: TGTGCCAGCAGCTACTACGCCGGGACAACGGATTCACCCCTCCACTTT; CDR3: CASSYYAGTTDSPLHF
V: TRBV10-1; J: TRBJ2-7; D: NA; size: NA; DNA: TGCGCCAGCAGTGTCGGGGTAGCCTACGAGCAGTACTTC; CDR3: CASSVGVAYEQYF
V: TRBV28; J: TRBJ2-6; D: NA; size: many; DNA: TGTGCCAGCAGTTTATCTACCGGGGCCAACGTCCTGACTTTC; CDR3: CASSLSTGANVLTF
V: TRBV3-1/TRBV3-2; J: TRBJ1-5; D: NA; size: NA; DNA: TGTGCCAGCAGCCAAGACCCAAATAGCAATCAGCCCCAGCATTTT; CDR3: CASSQDPNSNQPQHF
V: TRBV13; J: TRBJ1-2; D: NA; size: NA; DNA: TGTGCCAGCAGCCCCCGAGTTGAGGGAACTGGCTACACCTTC; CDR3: CASSPRVEGTGYTF
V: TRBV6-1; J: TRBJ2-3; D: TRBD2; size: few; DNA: TGTGCCAGCAGTGAACAGGCTAGCGGCCCAGATACGCAGTATTTT; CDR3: CASSEQASGPDTQYF
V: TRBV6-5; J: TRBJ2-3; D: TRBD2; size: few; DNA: TGTGCCAGCAGCGGACTAGCGCCAGATACGCAGTATTTT; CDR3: CASSGLAPDTQYF
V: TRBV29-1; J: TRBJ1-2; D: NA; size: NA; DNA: TGCAGCGTGAGAATGACGGACTCTAACTATGGCTACACCTTC; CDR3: CSVRMTDSNYGYTF
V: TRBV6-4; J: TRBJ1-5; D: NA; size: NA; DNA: TGTGCCAGCAGTGTCCAGGCAGGTCAGCCCCAGCATTTT; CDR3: CASSVQAGQPQHF
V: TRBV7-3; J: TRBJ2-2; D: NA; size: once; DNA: TGTGCCAGCAGCCCTGGTAGAGCCGGGGAGCTGTTTTTT; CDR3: CASSPGRAGELFF
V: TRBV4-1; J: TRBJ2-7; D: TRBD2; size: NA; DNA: TGCGCCAGCAGCCGGACTAGCGGACCCTACGAGCAGTACTTC; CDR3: CASSRTSGPYEQYF
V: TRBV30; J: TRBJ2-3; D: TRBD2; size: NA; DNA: TGTGCCTGGAGTATGGGACTAGCGGACACAGATACGCAGTATTTT; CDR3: CAWSMGLADTDTQYF
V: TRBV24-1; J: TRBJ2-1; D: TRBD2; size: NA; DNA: TGTGCCACCAGTGATCCGAAACCGGGAAGCGGGGGTTACAATGAGCAGTTCTTC; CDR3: CATSDPKPGSGGYNEQFF
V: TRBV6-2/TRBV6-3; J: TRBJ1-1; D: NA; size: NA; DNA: TGTGCCAGCAGTTACTTCAGGGACACTGAAGCTTTCTTT; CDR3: CASSYFRDTEAFF
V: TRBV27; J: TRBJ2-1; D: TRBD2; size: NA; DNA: TGTGCCAGCAGTTTAGCTAGCGGGCCCTACAATGAGCAGTTCTTC; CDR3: CASSLASGPYNEQFF
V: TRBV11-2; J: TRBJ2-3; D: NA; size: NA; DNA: TGTGCCAGCAGCTCTGAAACAGGAAGCACAGATACGCAGTATTTT; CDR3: CASSSETGSTDTQYF
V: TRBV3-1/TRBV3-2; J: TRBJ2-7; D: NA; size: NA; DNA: TGTGCCAGCAGCCAAAGCGGCAGCTCCTACGAGCAGTACTTC; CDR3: CASSQSGSSYEQYF
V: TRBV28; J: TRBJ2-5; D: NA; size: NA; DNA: TGTGCCAGCAGTTTAAACCTTCCGATTCGTGGCGGGGTAGAGACCCAGTACTTC; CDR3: CASSLNLPIRGGVETQYF
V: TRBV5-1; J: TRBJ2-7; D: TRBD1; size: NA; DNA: TGCGCCAGCAGCTTGGGACGGACAGGGGCGAACGAGCAGTACTTC; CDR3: CASSLGRTGANEQYF
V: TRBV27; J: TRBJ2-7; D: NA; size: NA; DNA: TGTGCCAGCAGTTTGGGGACTGCCTCCTACGAGCAGTACTTC; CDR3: CASSLGTASYEQYF
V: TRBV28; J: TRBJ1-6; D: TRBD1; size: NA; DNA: TGTGCCAGCAGTTTTAACCTACTGGGACAGACGCATTCACCCCTCCACTTT; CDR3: CASSFNLLGQTHSPLHF
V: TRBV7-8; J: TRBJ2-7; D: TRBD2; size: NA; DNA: TGTGCCAGCAGCTTCTTTAGCGGGTCCCACGAGCAGTACTTC; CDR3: CASSFFSGSHEQYF
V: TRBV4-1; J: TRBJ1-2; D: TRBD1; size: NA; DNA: TGCGCCAGCAGCCCCCGGGACAGGGGGCGATCTCGTGGCTACACCTTC; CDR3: CASSPRDRGRSRGYTF
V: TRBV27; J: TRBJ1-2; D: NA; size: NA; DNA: TGTGCCAGCAGTTTAGGGCAGGCCGGAGGGGGCTACACCTTC; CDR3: CASSLGQAGGGYTF
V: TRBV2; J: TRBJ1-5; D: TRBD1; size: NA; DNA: TGTGCCAGCAGTGACCTGGGGACAGGGCCTAATCAGCCCCAGCATTTT; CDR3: CASSDLGTGPNQPQHF
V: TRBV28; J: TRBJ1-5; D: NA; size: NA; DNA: TGTGCCAGCAGTTTTCGAGATAGCAATCAGCCCCAGCATTTT; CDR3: CASSFRDSNQPQHF
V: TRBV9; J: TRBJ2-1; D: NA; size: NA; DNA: TGTGCCAGCAGCGGGGCGAGCGGCTCCTACAATGAGCAGTTCTTC; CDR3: CASSGASGSYNEQFF
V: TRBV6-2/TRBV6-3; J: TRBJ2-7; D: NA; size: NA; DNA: TGTGCCAGCAGTCCAGAGGCCTACGAGCAGTACTTC; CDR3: CASSPEAYEQYF
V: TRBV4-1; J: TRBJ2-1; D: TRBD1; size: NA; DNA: TGCGCCAGCAGCCACCCGGGACAGGGATACAATGAGCAGTTCTTC; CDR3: CASSHPGQGYNEQFF
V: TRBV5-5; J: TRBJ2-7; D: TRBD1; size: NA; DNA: TGTGCCAGCAGCCTAACCATGACCGGGACAGGGACCTACGAGCAGTACTTC; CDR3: CASSLTMTGTGTYEQYF
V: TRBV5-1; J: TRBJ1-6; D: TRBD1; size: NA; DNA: TGCGCCAGCAGCTTTAACAGGGGTGGATCACCCCTCCACTTT; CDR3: CASSFNRGGSPLHF
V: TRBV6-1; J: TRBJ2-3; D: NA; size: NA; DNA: TGTGCCAGCAGTGAAGGGCCAGGGAAGTTGACAGATACGCAGTATTTT; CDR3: CASSEGPGKLTDTQYF
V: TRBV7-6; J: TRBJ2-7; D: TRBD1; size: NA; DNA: TGTGCCAGCAGCTTGGGACAGCCAGGCTTCTCCTACGAGCAGTACTTC; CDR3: CASSLGQPGFSYEQYF
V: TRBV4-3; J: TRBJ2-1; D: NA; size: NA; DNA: TGCGCCAGCAGCCAAGAGTCGCACACAAGTAGCGGTTACAATGAGCAGTTCTTC; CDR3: CASSQESHTSSGYNEQFF
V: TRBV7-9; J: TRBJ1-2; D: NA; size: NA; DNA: TGTGCCAGCAGCCCTGCGGGAACACCTAACTATGGCTACACCTTC; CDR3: CASSPAGTPNYGYTF